The clone carrying this T cell receptor beta chain came up many times. Its antigen remains unknown. Axillary draining lymph nodes of breast cancer patients supplied the node samples. J was trimmed by 2 bases and V by 8 bases; bases with no gene match: 5. CDR3 length: 15 residues. Germline CDR1 and CDR2: ENHRY and SYGVKD. The data stem from a study of breast tumors, draining lymph nodes, adjacent tissues. Study observations and caveats: Compared with lymph nodes, tumors were less diverse; compared with nontumor tissue, more.

TCRdb ran MiXCR on the multiplex PCR reads and lists one entry per CDR3 protein. This table has approximately 100,000 distinct CDR3 sequences, around 20% appearing once. The specimen was axillary lymph node tissue. This sequence was found in a female donor with breast cancer. Some clones in this sample may be carry-over from other donors' samples. The chain uses TRBV10-3 and TRBJ2-7; 14 positions match TRBD2. Here the CDR3 reads CAIGLAGGLAYEQYF. CDR3 DNA sequence: TGTGCCATCGGACTAGCGGGGGGCCTGGCCTACGAGCAGTACTTC.